A selection of T cell receptor beta chains follows, all from one sample in a study of T cell responses to AZD1222 COVID-19 vaccine. Data came from immunoSEQ multiplex PCR; TCRdb stores just in-frame clones and leaves some out. Seen here are around 120,000 clones, around 94% observed once, and the top ten hold more than 2%. The sequenced sample was peripheral blood, obtained on day 0 of AZD1222 vaccination. The receptors here all came from an adult in good health. The CDR3 runs from the conserved cysteine through the conserved F or W. The D gene is left open where the match is weak. The size of a clone is reported for some rows only, either as once, few or many, or as a class for expanded clones.

>-|TRBJ1-5|-|TRBV6-5
CASSRGVRNQPQHF
TGTGCCAGCAGCCGAGGGGTGCGGAATCAGCCCCAGCATTTT
>once|TRBJ1-1|-|TRBV9
CASSLAADTEAFF
TGTGCCAGCAGCTTGGCGGCTGACACTGAAGCTTTCTTT
>-|TRBJ1-2|-|TRBV7-9
CASSFRGWYYGYTF
TGTGCCAGCAGCTTCCGGGGTTGGTACTATGGCTACACCTTC
>-|TRBJ1-5|-|TRBV2
CASSAPVGGNQPQHF
TGTGCCAGCAGTGCCCCCGTTGGTGGCAATCAGCCCCAGCATTTT
>-|TRBJ2-7|TRBD1|TRBV4-3
CASSHDMGQGSYEQYF
TGCGCCAGCAGCCATGATATGGGACAGGGCTCCTACGAGCAGTACTTC
>-|TRBJ1-1|-|TRBV4-2
CASSQEEAASTEAFF
TGTGCCAGCAGCCAAGAAGAGGCAGCGAGCACTGAAGCTTTCTTT
>-|TRBJ1-2|TRBD1|TRBV7-8
CASSIGTGVHYGYTF
TGTGCCAGCAGCATCGGGACAGGGGTTCACTATGGCTACACCTTC
>-|TRBJ2-7|TRBD2|TRBV27
CASSSRTSGRGGPYEQYF
TGTGCCAGCAGTTCCCGGACTAGCGGCCGGGGTGGCCCCTACGAGCAGTACTTC
>-|TRBJ1-1|TRBD1|TRBV19
CASGTAMNTEAFF
TGTGCCAGTGGGACAGCCATGAACACTGAAGCTTTCTTT
>-|TRBJ1-5|-|TRBV6-6
CASSYGRAQPQHF
TGTGCCAGCAGTTATGGCAGGGCGCAGCCCCAGCATTTT
>-|TRBJ1-1|TRBD1|TRBV12-5
CASGLATGGRVGTEAFF
TGTGCTAGTGGTTTGGCTACAGGGGGGCGGGTCGGCACTGAAGCTTTCTTT
>-|TRBJ2-2|TRBD2|TRBV7-9
CASSGTSVVSGELFF
TGTGCCAGCAGCGGGACTAGCGTCGTGTCCGGGGAGCTGTTTTTT
>-|TRBJ2-7|TRBD1|TRBV5-1
CASSPRTGTGAYEQYF
TGCGCCAGCAGCCCACGGACCGGGACAGGGGCCTACGAGCAGTACTTC
>-|TRBJ1-1|-|TRBV19
CASSIGQDTEAFF
TGTGCCAGTAGTATAGGACAGGACACTGAAGCTTTCTTT
>-|TRBJ1-2|-|TRBV7-2
CASSFEGVTGYTF
TGTGCCAGCAGCTTCGAGGGAGTGACTGGCTACACCTTC
>once|TRBJ1-2|-|TRBV2
CASSVGTANYGYTF
TGTGCCAGCAGTGTAGGGACGGCTAACTATGGCTACACCTTC
>-|TRBJ1-2|-|TRBV15
CATSRGQTNYGYTF
TGTGCCACCAGCAGAGGACAGACTAACTATGGCTACACCTTC
>-|TRBJ1-6|-|TRBV6-4
CASREQGTYNSPLHF
TGTGCCAGCAGGGAGCAGGGTACCTATAATTCACCCCTCCACTTT
>-|TRBJ2-7|-|TRBV6-2/TRBV6-3
CASSYLTDSSYEQYF
TGTGCCAGCAGTTACCTGACAGATAGCTCCTACGAGCAGTACTTC
>-|TRBJ1-1|-|TRBV18
CASSPQNTEAFF
TGTGCCAGCTCACCGCAAAACACTGAAGCTTTCTTT
>-|TRBJ1-2|-|TRBV9
CASSVEQGGGYTF
TGTGCCAGCAGCGTAGAGCAGGGCGGTGGCTACACCTTC
>-|TRBJ2-1|-|TRBV3-1/TRBV3-2
CASSPGPGARVQFF
TGTGCCAGCAGCCCAGGACCTGGGGCGAGGGTGCAGTTCTTC
>-|TRBJ1-3|-|TRBV21-1
CASSKSSGLGNTIYF
TGTGCCAGCAGCAAATCCTCGGGTTTGGGAAACACCATATATTTT
>-|TRBJ2-7|-|TRBV27
CASSLGQYF
TGTGCCAGCAGTTTAGGGCAGTACTTC
>-|TRBJ1-1|TRBD1|TRBV11-1
CASSPWTGRNTEAFF
TGTGCCAGCAGCCCGTGGACAGGACGGAACACTGAAGCTTTCTTT
>-|TRBJ1-3|-|TRBV5-5
CASSSQNSGNTIYF
TGTGCCAGCAGCTCACAGAACTCTGGAAACACCATATATTTT
>-|TRBJ1-5|TRBD1|TRBV5-5
CASSAGTVDQPQHF
TGTGCCAGCAGCGCTGGGACAGTGGATCAGCCCCAGCATTTT
>-|TRBJ1-4|-|TRBV20-1
CSARGGAGQFF
TGCAGTGCTAGAGGGGGGGCAGGCCAGTTTTTT
>-|TRBJ2-7|-|TRBV6-5
CASSYSRRVVDEQYF
TGTGCCAGCAGTTACTCGAGACGGGTGGTGGACGAGCAGTACTTC
>-|TRBJ2-4|-|TRBV30
CAWSVQPIIQYF
TGTGCCTGGAGTGTACAACCTATCATTCAGTACTTC
>-|TRBJ1-6|-|TRBV7-9
CASCRVGVESPLHF
TGTGCCAGCTGCCGTGTAGGCGTGGAATCACCCCTCCACTTT
>-|TRBJ1-4|-|TRBV7-2
CASSPWGTQNEKLFF
TGTGCCAGCAGCCCATGGGGGACACAGAATGAAAAACTGTTTTTT
>few|TRBJ1-6|-|TRBV4-3
CASSQDNNPPTSPLHF
TGCGCCAGCAGCCAAGATAATAACCCACCAACTTCACCCCTCCACTTT
>-|TRBJ2-1|TRBD1|TRBV19
CASGGTGGLLGPYNEQFF
TGTGCCAGTGGAGGGACAGGGGGCCTCCTCGGACCCTACAATGAGCAGTTCTTC
>-|TRBJ2-5|-|TRBV4-3
CASSQDAQWRTQYF
TGCGCCAGCAGCCAAGATGCCCAGTGGAGGACCCAGTACTTC
>-|TRBJ2-5|TRBD2|TRBV5-3
CARSSGLAGELETQYF
TGTGCCAGAAGCTCCGGGCTAGCGGGAGAGTTAGAGACCCAGTACTTC